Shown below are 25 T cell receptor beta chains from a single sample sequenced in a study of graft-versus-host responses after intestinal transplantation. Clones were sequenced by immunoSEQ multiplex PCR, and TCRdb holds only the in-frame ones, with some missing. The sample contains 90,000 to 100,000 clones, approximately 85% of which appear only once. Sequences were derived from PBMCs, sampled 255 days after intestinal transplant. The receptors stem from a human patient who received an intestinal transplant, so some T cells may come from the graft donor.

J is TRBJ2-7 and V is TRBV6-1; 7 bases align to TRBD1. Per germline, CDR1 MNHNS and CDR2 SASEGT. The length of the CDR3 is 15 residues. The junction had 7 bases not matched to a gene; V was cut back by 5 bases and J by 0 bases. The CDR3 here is CASSWTGGSSYEQYV. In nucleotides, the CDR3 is TGTGCCAGCAGTTGGACAGGTGGGAGCTCCTACGAGCAGTACGTC.

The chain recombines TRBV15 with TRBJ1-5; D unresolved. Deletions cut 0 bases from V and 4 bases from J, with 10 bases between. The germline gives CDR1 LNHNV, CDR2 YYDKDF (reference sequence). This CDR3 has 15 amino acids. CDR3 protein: CATSREWATNQPQHF. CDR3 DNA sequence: TGTGCCACCAGCAGAGAATGGGCCACGAATCAGCCCCAGCATTTT.

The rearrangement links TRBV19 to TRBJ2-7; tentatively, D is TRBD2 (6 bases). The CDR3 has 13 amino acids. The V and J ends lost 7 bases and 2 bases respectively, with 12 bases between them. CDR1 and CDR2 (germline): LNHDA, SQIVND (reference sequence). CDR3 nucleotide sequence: TGTGCCAGTACCGGAGGGGAGACCTACGAGCAGTACTTC. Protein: CASTGGETYEQYF.

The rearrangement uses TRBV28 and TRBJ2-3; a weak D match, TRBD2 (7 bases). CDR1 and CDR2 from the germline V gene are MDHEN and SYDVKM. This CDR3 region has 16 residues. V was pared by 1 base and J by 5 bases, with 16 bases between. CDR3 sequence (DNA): TGTGCCAGCAGTTTATTGGGGGGGCGTGGAGAAGATACGCAGTATTTT. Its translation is CASSLLGGRGEDTQYF.

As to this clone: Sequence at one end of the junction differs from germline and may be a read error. This CDR3 is CASSFWDRVNF. DNA for the CDR3: TGTGCCAGCAGTTTCTGGGACAGGGTGAACTTC. The rearrangement joins TRBV28 to TRBJ2-7; 9 bases match TRBD1. Germline assignment: CDR1 MDHEN and CDR2 SYDVKM. The length of the CDR3 is 11 residues.

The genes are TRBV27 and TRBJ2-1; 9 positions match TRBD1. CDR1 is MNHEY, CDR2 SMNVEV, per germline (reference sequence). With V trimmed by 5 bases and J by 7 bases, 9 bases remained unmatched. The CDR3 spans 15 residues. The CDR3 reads CASSAFGTGPNEQFF. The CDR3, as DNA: TGTGCCAGCAGTGCCTTCGGGACAGGGCCGAATGAGCAGTTCTTC.

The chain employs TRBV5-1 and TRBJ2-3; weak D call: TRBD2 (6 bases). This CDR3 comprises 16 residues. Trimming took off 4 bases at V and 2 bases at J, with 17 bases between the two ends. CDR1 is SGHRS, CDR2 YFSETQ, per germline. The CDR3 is CASSVVVADITDTQYF. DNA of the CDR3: TGCGCCAGCAGCGTCGTGGTAGCGGATATCACAGATACGCAGTATTTT.

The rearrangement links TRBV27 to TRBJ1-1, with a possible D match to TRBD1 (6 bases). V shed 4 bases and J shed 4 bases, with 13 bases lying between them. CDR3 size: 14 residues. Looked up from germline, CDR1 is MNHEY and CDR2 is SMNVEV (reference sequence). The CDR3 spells CASSSGQRSTEAFF. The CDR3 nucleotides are TGTGCCAGCAGTTCCGGACAGCGGAGCACTGAAGCTTTCTTT.

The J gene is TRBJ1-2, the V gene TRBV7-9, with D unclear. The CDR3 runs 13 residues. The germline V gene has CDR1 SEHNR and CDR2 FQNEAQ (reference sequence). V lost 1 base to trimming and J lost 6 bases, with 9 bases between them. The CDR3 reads CASSLGSLDGYTF. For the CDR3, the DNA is TGTGCCAGCAGCTTAGGCTCCCTGGATGGCTACACCTTC. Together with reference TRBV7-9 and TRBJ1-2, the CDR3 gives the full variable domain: DTGVSQNPRHKITKRGQNVTFRCDPISEHNRLYWYRQTLGQGPEFLTYFQNEAQLEKSRLLSDRFSAERPKGSFSTLEIQRTEQGDSAMYLCASSLGSLDGYTFGSGTRLTVV.

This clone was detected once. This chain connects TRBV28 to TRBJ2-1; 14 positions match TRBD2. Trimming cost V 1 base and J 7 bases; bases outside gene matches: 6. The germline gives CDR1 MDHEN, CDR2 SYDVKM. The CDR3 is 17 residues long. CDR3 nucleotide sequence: TGTGCCAGCAGTTTATCCCCGGGACTAGCGGGGGCGAATGAGCAGTTCTTC. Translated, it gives CASSLSPGLAGANEQFF.

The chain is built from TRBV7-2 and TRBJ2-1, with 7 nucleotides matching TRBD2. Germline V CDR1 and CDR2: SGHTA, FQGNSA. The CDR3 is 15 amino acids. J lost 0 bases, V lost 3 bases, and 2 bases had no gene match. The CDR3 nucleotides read TGTGCCAGCAGCTTCGGGGGGAGCTCCTACAATGAGCAGTTCTTC. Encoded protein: CASSFGGSSYNEQFF.

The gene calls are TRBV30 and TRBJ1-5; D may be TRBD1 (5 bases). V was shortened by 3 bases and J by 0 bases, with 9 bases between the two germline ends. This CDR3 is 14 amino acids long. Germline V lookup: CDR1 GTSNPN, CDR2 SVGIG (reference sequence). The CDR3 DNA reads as TGTGCCTGGAGCGGGGGGGATAGCAATCAGCCCCAGCATTTT. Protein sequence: CAWSGGDSNQPQHF. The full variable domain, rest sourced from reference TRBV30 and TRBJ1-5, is SQTIHQWPATLVQPVGSPLSLECTVEGTSNPNLYWYRQAAGRGLQLLFYSVGIGQISSEVPQNLSASRPQDRQFILSSKKLLLSDSGFYLCAWSGGDSNQPQHFGDGTRLSIL.

The CDR3 here is CASRTIQGWSEKLFF. CDR3 bases: TGTGCCAGCAGGACCATACAGGGGTGGAGTGAAAAACTGTTTTTT. The chain is built from TRBV6-1 and TRBJ1-4, with 7 bases lining up with TRBD1. The V segment lost 6 bases and the J segment 7 bases; nucleotides outside the gene matches: 11. Germline V lookup: CDR1 MNHNS, CDR2 SASEGT. This CDR3 is built from 15 residues.

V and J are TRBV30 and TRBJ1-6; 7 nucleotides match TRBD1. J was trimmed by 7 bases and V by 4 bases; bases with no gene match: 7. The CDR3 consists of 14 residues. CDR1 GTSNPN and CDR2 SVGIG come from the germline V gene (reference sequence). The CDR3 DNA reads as TGTGCCTGGAAAGCCGGGACAGTGAATTCACCCCTCCACTTT. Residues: CAWKAGTVNSPLHF.

The CDR3 DNA follows: TGTGCCAGCAGTTACGGGATCTACGAGCAGTACTTC. This sequence encodes CASSYGIYEQYF. The chain joins TRBV6-5 to TRBJ2-7; D is ambiguous. The V end lost 2 bases, the J end lost 3 bases, and 5 bases lay between the germline ends. Germline-derived CDR1 and CDR2 are MNHEY and SVGAGI. The CDR3 contains 12 residues.

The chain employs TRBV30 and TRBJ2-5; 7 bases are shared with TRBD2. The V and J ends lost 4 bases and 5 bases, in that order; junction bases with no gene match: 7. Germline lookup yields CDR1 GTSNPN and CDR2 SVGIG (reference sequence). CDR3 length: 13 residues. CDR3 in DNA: TGTGCCTGGAATCGGGGAGCGGGGGAGACCCAGTACTTC. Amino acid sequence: CAWNRGAGETQYF.

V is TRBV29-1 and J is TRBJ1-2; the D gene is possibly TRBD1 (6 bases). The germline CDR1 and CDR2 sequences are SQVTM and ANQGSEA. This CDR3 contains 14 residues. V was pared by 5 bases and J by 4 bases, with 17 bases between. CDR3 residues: CSVMDYLGGYGYTF. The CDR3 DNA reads TGCAGCGTTATGGACTATCTAGGGGGCTATGGCTACACCTTC.

CDR3 nucleotides: TGTGCCAGCAGTGAAGCGCGGGACAGGGACCAGGGCTATGGCTACACCTTC. It yields the protein CASSEARDRDQGYGYTF. This chain links TRBV6-1 with TRBJ1-2; 9 positions match TRBD1. There are 17 residues in the CDR3. J lost 4 bases, V lost 0 bases, and 9 bases had no gene match. Germline loops: CDR1 MNHNS, CDR2 SASEGT.

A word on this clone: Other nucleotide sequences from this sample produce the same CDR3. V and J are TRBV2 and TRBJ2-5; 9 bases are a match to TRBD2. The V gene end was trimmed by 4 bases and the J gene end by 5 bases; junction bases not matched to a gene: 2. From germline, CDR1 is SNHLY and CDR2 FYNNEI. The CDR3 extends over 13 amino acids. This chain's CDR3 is CASSGLAGETQYF. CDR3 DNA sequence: TGTGCCAGCAGTGGGCTAGCGGGGGAGACCCAGTACTTC.

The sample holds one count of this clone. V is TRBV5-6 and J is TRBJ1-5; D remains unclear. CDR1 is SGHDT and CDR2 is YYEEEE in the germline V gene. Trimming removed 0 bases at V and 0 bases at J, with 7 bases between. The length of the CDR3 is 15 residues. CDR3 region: CASSLGRGSNQPQHF. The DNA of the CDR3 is TGTGCCAGCAGCTTGGGGCGGGGTAGCAATCAGCCCCAGCATTTT.

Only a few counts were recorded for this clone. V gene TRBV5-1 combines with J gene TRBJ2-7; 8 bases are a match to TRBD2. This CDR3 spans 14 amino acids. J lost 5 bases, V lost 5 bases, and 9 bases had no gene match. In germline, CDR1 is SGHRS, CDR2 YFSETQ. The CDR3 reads CASRVIGGRNEQYF. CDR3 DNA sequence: TGCGCCAGCAGAGTCATTGGCGGGAGGAACGAGCAGTACTTC.

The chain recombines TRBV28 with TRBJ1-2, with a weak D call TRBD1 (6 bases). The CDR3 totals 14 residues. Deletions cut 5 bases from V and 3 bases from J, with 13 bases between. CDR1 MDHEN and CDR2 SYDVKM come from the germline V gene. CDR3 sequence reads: CASSLGGYDYGYTF. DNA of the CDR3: TGTGCCAGCAGTCTAGGGGGATATGACTATGGCTACACCTTC.

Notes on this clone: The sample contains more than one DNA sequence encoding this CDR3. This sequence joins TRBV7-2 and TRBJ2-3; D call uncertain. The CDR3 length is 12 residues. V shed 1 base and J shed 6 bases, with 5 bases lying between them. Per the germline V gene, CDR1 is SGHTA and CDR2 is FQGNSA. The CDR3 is CASSLDTDTQYF. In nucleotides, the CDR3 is TGTGCCAGCAGCTTAGATACGGATACGCAGTATTTT.

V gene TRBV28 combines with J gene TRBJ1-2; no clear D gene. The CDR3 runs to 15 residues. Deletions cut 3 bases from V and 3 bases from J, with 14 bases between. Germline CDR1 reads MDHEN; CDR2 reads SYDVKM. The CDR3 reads CASSFRLTTYYGYTF. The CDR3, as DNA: TGTGCCAGCAGTTTCCGGCTCACGACCTACTATGGCTACACCTTC.

The chain's CDR3 is CSAKVVYEAFF. DNA for the CDR3: TGCAGTGCTAAGGTTGTATATGAAGCTTTCTTT. V and J are TRBV20-1 and TRBJ1-1; D ambiguous. Trimming pared 4 bases from V and 7 bases from J, leaving 10 bases between. Germline CDR1 is DFQATT and CDR2 is SNEGSKA (reference sequence). The CDR3 extends over 11 amino acids.